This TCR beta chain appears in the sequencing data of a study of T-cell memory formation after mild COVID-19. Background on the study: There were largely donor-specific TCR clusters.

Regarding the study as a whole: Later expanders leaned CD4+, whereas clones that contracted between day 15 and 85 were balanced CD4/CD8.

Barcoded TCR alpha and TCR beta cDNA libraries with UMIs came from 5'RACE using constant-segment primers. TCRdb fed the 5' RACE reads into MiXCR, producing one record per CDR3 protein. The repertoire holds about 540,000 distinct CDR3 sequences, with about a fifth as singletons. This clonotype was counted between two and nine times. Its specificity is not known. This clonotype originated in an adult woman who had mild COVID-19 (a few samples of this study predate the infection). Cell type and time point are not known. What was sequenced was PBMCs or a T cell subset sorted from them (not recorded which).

CDR3: CASARGTGNYNEQFF. In nucleotides, the CDR3 is TGTGCCAGCGCCCGCGGGACAGGGAACTACAATGAGCAGTTCTTC. This chain uses TRBV3-1 with TRBJ2-1; 9 nucleotides match TRBD1. Losses at the gene ends were 8 bases for V and 3 bases for J; bases not matched to a gene: 8. This CDR3 spans 15 amino acids. CDR1 is LGHDT, CDR2 YNNKEL, per germline (reference sequence).